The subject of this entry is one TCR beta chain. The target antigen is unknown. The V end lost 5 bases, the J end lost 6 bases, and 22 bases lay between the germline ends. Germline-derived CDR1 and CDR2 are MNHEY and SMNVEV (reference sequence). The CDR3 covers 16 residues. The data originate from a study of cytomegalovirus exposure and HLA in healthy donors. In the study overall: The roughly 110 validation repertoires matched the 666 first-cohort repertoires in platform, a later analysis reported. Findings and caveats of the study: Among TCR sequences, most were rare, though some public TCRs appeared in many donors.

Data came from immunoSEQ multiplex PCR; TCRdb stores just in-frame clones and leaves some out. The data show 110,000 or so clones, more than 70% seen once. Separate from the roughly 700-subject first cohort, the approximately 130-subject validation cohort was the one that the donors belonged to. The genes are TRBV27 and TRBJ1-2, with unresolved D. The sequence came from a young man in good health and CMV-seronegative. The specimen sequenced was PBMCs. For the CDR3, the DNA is TGTGCCAGCAGTCCAGATCTGATACAGCGGAGGGATGGCTACACCTTC. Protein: CASSPDLIQRRDGYTF.